This entry features one T cell receptor (beta chain) sequence. These data are taken from a study of blood T cell repertoires in COVID-19. Across the whole study: Sources were T cells, B-cell-depleted T cells, or PBMCs; the material itself was cDNA or gDNA.

V lost 6 bases and J lost 8; bases outside the gene matches: 9. The CDR3 is 14 amino acids. The germline V gene has CDR1 MNHEY and CDR2 SMNVEV (reference sequence). Here immunoSEQ multiplex PCR was the method, and the copy in TCRdb shows in-frame clones only, minus some. The sample has more than 90,000 clones; 60% to 85% are singletons. This chain connects TRBV27 to TRBJ2-3; TRBD1 agrees at 9 bases. The origin of this receptor is a man aged 65 to 85 with acute or convalescent COVID-19. The sequencing input was peripheral blood. The CDR3 DNA sequence: TGTGCCAGCAGCCCCCGGACAGGGGACGTTACGCAGTATTTT. This sequence encodes CASSPRTGDVTQYF.